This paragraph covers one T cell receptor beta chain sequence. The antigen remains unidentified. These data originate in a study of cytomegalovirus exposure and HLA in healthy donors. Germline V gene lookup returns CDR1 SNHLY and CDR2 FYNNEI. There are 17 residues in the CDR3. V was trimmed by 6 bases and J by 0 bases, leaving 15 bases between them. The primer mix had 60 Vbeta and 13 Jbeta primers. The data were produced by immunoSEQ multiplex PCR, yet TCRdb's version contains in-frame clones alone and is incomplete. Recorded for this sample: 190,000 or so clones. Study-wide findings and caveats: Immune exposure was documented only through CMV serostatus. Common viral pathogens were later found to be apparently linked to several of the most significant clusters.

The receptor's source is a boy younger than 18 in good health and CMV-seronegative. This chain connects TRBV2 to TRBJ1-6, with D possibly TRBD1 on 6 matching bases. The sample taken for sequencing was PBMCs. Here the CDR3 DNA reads TGTGCCAGCAGCGACGCGGACAGAAGCTCCTATAATTCACCCCTCCACTTT. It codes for CASSDADRSSYNSPLHF.